Included here is one TCR beta chain sequence, with context. Trimming shortened V by 1 base and J by 2 bases, and 9 bases separated the two germline ends. Germline lookup yields CDR1 LNHDA and CDR2 SQIVND (reference sequence). The CDR3 runs to 14 residues. Here immunoSEQ multiplex PCR was the method, and the copy in TCRdb shows in-frame clones only, minus some. Of around 78,000 clones in the sample, 90% to 95% are singletons; the top ten hold less than 0.85%. The data stem from a study of T cell changes during pregnancy in multiple sclerosis. Sample: peripheral blood, taken in the third trimester of pregnancy. The sequence derives from a female donor in good health, enrolled as a control in a pregnancy study. The rearrangement links TRBV19 to TRBJ2-7; D uncertain. This CDR3 is CASSIVAGTYEQYF. The CDR3 DNA reads as TGTGCCAGTAGTATAGTGGCAGGCACCTACGAGCAGTACTTC.